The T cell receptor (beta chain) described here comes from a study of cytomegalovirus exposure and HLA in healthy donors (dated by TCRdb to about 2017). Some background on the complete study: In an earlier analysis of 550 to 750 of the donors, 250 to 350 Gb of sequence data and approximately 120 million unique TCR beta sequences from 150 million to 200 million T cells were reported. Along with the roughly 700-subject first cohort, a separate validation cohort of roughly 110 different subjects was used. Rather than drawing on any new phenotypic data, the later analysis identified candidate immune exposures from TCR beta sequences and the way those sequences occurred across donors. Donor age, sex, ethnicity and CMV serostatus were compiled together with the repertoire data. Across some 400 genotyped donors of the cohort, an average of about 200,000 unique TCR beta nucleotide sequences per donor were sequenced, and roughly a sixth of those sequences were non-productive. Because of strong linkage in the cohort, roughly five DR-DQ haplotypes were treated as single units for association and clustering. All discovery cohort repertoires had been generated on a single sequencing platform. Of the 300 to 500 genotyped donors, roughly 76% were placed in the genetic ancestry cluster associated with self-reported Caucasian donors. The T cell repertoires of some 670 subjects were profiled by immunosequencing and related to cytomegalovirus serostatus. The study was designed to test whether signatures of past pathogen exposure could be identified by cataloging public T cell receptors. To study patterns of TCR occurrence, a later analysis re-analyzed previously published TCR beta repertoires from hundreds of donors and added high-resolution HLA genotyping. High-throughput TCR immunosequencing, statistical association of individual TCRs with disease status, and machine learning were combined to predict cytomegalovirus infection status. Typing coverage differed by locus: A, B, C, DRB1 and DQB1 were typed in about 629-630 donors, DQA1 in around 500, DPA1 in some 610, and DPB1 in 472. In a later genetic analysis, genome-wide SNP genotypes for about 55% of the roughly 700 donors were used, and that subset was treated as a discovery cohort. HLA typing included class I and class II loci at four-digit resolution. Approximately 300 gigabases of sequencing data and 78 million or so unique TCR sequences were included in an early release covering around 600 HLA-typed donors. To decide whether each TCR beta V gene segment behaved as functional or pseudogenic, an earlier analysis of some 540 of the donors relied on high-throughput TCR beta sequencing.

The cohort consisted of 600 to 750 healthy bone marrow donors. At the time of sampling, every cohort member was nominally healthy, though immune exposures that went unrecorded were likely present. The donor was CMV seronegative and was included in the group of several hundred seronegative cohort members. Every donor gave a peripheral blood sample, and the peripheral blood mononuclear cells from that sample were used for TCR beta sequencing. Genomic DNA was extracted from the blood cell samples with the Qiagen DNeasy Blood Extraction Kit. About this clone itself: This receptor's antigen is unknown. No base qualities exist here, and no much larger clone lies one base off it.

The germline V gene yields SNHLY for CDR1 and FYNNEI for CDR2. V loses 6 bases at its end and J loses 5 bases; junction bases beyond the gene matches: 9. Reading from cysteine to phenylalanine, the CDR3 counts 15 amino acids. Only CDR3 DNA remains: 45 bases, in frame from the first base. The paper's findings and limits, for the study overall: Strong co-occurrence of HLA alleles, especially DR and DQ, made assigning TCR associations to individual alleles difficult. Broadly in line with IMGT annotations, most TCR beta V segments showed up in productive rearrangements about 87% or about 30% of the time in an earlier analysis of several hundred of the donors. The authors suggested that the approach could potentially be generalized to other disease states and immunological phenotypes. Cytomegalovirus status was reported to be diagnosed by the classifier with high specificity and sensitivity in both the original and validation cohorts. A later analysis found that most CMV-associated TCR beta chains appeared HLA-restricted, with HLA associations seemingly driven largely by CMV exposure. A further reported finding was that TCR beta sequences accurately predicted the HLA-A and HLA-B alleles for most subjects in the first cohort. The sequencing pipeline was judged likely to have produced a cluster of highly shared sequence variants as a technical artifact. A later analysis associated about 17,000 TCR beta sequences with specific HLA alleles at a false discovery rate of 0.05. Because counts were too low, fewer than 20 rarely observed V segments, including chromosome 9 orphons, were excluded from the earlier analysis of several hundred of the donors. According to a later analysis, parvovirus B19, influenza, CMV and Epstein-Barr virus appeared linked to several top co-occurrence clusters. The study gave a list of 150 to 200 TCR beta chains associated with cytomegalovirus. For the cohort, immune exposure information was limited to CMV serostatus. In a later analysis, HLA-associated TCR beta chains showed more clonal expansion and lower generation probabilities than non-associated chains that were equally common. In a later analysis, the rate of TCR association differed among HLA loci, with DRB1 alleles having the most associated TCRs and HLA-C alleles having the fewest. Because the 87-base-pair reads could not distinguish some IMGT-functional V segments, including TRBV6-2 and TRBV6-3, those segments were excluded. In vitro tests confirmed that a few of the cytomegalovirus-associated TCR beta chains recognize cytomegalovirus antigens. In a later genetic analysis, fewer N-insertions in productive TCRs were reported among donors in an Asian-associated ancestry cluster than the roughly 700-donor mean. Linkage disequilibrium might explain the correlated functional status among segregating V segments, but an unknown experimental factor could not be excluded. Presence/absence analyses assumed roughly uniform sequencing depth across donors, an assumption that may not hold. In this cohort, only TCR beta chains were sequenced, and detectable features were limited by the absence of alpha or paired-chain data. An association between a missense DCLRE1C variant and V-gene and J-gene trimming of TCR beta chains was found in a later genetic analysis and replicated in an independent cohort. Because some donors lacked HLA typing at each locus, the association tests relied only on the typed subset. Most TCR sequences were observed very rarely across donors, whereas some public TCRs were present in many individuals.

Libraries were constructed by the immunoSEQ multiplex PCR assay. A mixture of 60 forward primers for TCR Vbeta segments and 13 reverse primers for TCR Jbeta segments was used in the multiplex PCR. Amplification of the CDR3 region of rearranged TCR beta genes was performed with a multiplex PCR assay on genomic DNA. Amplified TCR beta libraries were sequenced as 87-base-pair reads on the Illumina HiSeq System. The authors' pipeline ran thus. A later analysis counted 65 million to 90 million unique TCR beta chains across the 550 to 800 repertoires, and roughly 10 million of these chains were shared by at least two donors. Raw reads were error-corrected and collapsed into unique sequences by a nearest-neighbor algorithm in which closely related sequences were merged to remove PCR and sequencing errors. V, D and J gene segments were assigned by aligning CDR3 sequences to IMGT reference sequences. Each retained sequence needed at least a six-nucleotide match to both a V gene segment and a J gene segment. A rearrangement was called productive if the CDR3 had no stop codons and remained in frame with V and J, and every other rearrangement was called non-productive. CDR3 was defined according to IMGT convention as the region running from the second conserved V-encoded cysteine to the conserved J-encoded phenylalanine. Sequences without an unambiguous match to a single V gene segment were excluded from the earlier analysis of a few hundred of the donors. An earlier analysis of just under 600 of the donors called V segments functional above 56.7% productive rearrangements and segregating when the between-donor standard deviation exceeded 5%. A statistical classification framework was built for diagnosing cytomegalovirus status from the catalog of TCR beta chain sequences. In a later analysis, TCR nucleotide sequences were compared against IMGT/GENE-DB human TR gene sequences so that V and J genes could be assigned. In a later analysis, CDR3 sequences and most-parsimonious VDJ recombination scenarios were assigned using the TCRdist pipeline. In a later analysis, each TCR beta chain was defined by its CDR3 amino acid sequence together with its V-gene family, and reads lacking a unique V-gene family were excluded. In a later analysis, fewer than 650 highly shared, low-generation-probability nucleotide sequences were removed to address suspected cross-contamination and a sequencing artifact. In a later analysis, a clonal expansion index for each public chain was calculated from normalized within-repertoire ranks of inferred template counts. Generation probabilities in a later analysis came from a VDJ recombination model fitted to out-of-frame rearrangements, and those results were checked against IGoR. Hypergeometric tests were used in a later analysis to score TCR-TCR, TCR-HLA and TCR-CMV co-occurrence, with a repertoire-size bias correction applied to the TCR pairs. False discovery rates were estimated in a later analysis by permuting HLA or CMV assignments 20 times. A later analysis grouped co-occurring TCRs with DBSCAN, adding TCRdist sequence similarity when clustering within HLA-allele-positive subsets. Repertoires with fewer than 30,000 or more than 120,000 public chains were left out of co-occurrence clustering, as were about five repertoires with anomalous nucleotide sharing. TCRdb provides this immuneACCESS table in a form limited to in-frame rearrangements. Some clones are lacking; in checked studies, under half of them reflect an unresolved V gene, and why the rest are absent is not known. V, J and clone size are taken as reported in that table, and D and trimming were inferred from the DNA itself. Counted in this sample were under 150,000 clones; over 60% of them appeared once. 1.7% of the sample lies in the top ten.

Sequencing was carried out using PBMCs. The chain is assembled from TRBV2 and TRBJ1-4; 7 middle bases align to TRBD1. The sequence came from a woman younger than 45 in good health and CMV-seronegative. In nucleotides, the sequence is TGTGCCAGCAGAGGAGGTGGGACAGCGAATGAAAAACTGTTTTTT. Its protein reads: CASRGGGTANEKLFF. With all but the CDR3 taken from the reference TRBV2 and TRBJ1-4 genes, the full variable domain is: EPEVTQTPSHQVTQMGQEVILRCVPISNHLYFYWYRQILGQKVEFLVSFYNNEISEKSEIFDDQFSVERPDGSNFTLKIRSTKLEDSAMYFCASRGGGTANEKLFFGSGTQLSVL.